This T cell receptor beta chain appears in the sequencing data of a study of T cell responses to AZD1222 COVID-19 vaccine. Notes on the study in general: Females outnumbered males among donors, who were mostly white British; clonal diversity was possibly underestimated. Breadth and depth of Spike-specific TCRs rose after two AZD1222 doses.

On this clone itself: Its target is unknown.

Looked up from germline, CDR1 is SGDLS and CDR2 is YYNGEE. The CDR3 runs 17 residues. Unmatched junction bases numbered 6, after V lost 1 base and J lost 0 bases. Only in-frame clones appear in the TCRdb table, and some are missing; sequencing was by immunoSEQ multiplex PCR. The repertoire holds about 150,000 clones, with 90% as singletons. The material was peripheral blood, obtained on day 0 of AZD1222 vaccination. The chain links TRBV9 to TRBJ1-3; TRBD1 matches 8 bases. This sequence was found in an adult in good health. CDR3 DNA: TGTGCCAGCAGCGTATATGACAGGGGTAACTCTGGAAACACCATATATTTT. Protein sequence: CASSVYDRGNSGNTIYF.